The 21 T cell receptor beta chains in this list originate from one sample, sequenced in a study of blood T cells in healthy people across ages. Sample-barcoded 5' priming and a J-beta primer mix drove a second PCR of about 7 to 11 cycles. TCRdb called the 5' RACE reads again in MiXCR, with one record for every CDR3 protein. Of 1.5 million to 2 million distinct CDR3 sequences detected, about 50% appear once; the ten largest clones hold 2.1%. Material: blood. The receptors were gathered from a woman between 35 and 50 years old in good health.

This chain joins TRBV20-1 and TRBJ2-1, with TRBD2 as a possible D gene (6 bases). Germline assignment: CDR1 DFQATT and CDR2 SNEGSKA (reference sequence). Deletions cut 6 bases from V and 0 bases from J, with 15 bases between. The CDR3 has 15 residues. CDR3 DNA sequence: TGCAGTGCACCCGGCGGGGCAAGCTCCTACAATGAGCAGTTCTTC. This translates into CSAPGGASSYNEQFF.

This clonotype has only a few counts. The gene calls are TRBV13 and TRBJ2-5, with D possibly TRBD2 on 6 matching bases. V lost 4 bases, J lost 4 bases, and 13 bases lay in between. This CDR3 is built from 14 residues. Germline V gene lookup returns CDR1 PRHDT and CDR2 FYEKMQ (reference sequence). This CDR3 reads CASSSGRTGETQYF. CDR3 nucleotide sequence: TGTGCCAGCAGCTCCGGGAGAACGGGAGAGACCCAGTACTTC.

The V and J genes are TRBV10-1 and TRBJ2-7; D uncertain. The end of the DNA is better explained by TRBJ2-5, so the J call may be wrong. This CDR3 contains 16 residues. In germline, CDR1 is WNHNN, CDR2 SYGVQD (reference sequence). CDR3 amino acids: CASRAEQTTLRETQYF. Here the CDR3 DNA reads TGCGCCAGCAGGGCGGAGCAGACAACCCTACGGGAGACCCAGTACTTC.

The CDR3 sequence is CASSQDLAPNTEAFF. CDR3 coding DNA: TGCGCCAGCAGCCAAGATCTGGCACCGAACACTGAAGCTTTCTTT. The chain recombines TRBV4-3 with TRBJ1-1; D not resolved. Germline CDR1 and CDR2: LGHNA and YSLEER. Trimming removed 0 bases at V and 1 base at J, with 9 bases between. The CDR3 covers 15 residues.

As concerns this clonotype: One end of the junction is discordant with germline, which a read error may explain. The chain employs TRBV4-2 and TRBJ1-5, with no clear D. Germline assignment: CDR1 LGHNA and CDR2 YNFKEQ. The CDR3 has 14 amino acids. CDR3 loop: CANSQEYSNQPQHF. DNA for the CDR3: TGTGCCAACAGCCAAGAGTATAGCAATCAGCCCCAGCATTTT.

A few counts support this clonotype. This sequence joins TRBV12-3 or TRBV12-4 and TRBJ2-3; 8 bases match TRBD2. Trimming at V came to 1 base and at J to 5 bases, leaving 5 bases not matched to a gene. This CDR3 has 15 amino acids. The CDR3 nucleotides are TGTGCCAGCAGTTTAGACGGGGGGGCCGGAGATACGCAGTATTTT. The encoded protein is CASSLDGGAGDTQYF.

The chain is built from TRBV4-3 and TRBJ1-2, with D unclear. V lost 4 bases to trimming and J lost 4 bases, with 13 bases between them. This CDR3 comprises 14 residues. Germline lookup yields CDR1 LGHNA and CDR2 YSLEER. The CDR3 DNA is TGCGCCAGCAGCCCAACGAGCGAGAGCTATGGCTACACCTTC. This codes for CASSPTSESYGYTF.

This chain connects TRBV27 to TRBJ1-4; D is possibly TRBD1 (5 bases). V shed 8 bases and J shed 12 bases, with 10 bases lying between them. The CDR3 loop spans 10 amino acids. Germline V gives CDR1 MNHEY, CDR2 SMNVEV (reference sequence). CDR3 residues: CASGGGELFF. The CDR3 nucleotides read TGTGCCAGCGGTGGGGGGGAACTGTTTTTT.

The V and J genes are TRBV13 and TRBJ1-2; 9 nucleotides match TRBD1. Germline values: CDR1 PRHDT, CDR2 FYEKMQ (reference sequence). Trimming took 5 bases from V and 2 from J; bases not matched to a gene: 15. This CDR3 has 18 amino acids. The CDR3: CASSELGETGGRNYGYTF. In nucleotides, the CDR3 is TGTGCCAGCAGCGAGCTAGGGGAAACAGGGGGCCGAAACTATGGCTACACCTTC.

This sequence joins TRBV4-3 and TRBJ1-5; 8 bases fit TRBD1. CDR1 and CDR2 (germline): LGHNA, YSLEER. After removal of 0 bases from V and 6 bases from J, the junction contained 4 bases not matched to a gene. The CDR3 loop spans 15 amino acids. The chain's CDR3 is CASSQDRGQSQPQHF. Written as DNA, the CDR3 is TGCGCCAGCAGCCAAGACAGGGGGCAGAGTCAGCCCCAGCATTTT.

Note on this clonotype: A junction end diverges from the germline sequence, so it may reflect a read error. V and J are TRBV20-1 and TRBJ1-1; no clear D gene. This CDR3 region has 15 residues. The germline CDR1 and CDR2 sequences are DFQATT and SNEGSKA (reference sequence). The CDR3 region has the DNA TGCAGTGCTAGAGATGGCCGGCTAATGAACACTGAAGTTTTCTTT. It yields the protein CSARDGRLMNTEVFF.

This clonotype appeared a few times. J is TRBJ2-5 and V is TRBV28, with D possibly matching TRBD1 (7 bases). CDR3 length: 15 amino acids. Trimming took off 6 bases at V and 4 bases at J, with 18 bases between the two ends. Germline CDR1 is MDHEN and CDR2 is SYDVKM. CDR3 nucleotides: TGTGCCAGCAGCCGATTTCGACAGGGAGGAGAGACCCAGTACTTC. It is translated as CASSRFRQGGETQYF.

This clonotype was seen more than once but under ten times. The chain has TRBV28 and TRBJ1-2; 8 bases are shared with TRBD1. The CDR3 contains 13 residues. Germline loops: CDR1 MDHEN, CDR2 SYDVKM. After removal of 6 bases from V and 8 bases from J, the junction contained 8 bases not matched to a gene. In DNA, the CDR3 is TGTGCCAGCAGCAAACAGGGGGGGTGGGGCTACACCTTC. Protein sequence: CASSKQGGWGYTF.

This clonotype was found a few times. This chain links TRBV20-1 with TRBJ1-5; perhaps TRBD1 as D (6 bases). Germline V gene data show CDR1 as DFQATT and CDR2 as SNEGSKA (reference sequence). V dropped 3 bases and J dropped 1 base, with 13 bases sitting between them. The CDR3 has 15 residues. CDR3 DNA sequence: TGCAGTGCTAGTCAGGGTACAGGGAGCAATCAGCCCCAGCATTTT. Translating it yields CSASQGTGSNQPQHF.

This chain joins TRBV7-6 and TRBJ2-5, with 9 positions matching TRBD2. The CDR3 loop spans 17 amino acids. V dropped 1 base and J dropped 5; count of bases not matched to a gene: 11. Germline CDR1 is SGHVS and CDR2 is FNYEAQ. CDR3: CASSLVAGVALDETQYF. CDR3 in DNA: TGTGCCAGCAGCTTAGTAGCGGGGGTTGCGTTGGATGAGACCCAGTACTTC.

The chain links TRBV11-2 to TRBJ2-7, with a tentative D call TRBD2 (6 bases). There are 12 residues in the CDR3. Trimming cost V 3 bases and J 7 bases, with 10 bases left between them. From germline, CDR1 is SGHAT and CDR2 FQNNGV. The CDR3: CASSFREDEQYF. The CDR3 nucleotides are TGTGCCAGCAGCTTTAGGGAGGATGAGCAGTACTTC.

This clonotype came up a few times. The rearrangement links TRBV20-1 to TRBJ1-5; D gene uncertain. This CDR3 region has 11 residues. Germline V lookup: CDR1 DFQATT, CDR2 SNEGSKA (reference sequence). Deletions cut 4 bases from V and 6 bases from J, with 7 bases between. CDR3 DNA: TGCAGTGCTACGGGGAGTCAGCCCCAGCATTTT. It encodes CSATGSQPQHF.

This clonotype was observed a single time. An end of the junction differs from the germline gene, which may be a read error. The chain recombines TRBV20-1 with TRBJ2-7; TRBD2 matches at 12 bases. Germline CDR1 reads DFQATT; CDR2 reads SNEGSKA (reference sequence). This CDR3 spans 16 amino acids. CDR3: CGARGLAGDSSYEQYF. The DNA for the CDR3 is TGCGGTGCTAGGGGACTAGCGGGCGATAGCTCCTACGAGCAGTACTTC.

The CDR3 coding sequence is TGTGCCAGCAGCCCGGACAGGGGGCGGGCAGGATCACCCCTCCACTTT. This encodes CASSPDRGRAGSPLHF. This chain joins TRBV7-9 and TRBJ1-6; 11 bases map to TRBD1. The CDR3 is made up of 16 amino acids. V dropped 5 bases and J dropped 10; count of bases not matched to a gene: 10. CDR1 is SEHNR, CDR2 FQNEAQ, per germline (reference sequence). The whole variable domain, filled in from reference TRBV7-9 and TRBJ1-6, reads DTGVSQNPRHKITKRGQNVTFRCDPISEHNRLYWYRQTLGQGPEFLTYFQNEAQLEKSRLLSDRFSAERPKGSFSTLEIQRTEQGDSAMYLCASSPDRGRAGSPLHFGNGTRLTVT.

The gene calls are TRBV4-3 and TRBJ2-1; D unclear. CDR1 is LGHNA and CDR2 is YSLEER in the germline V gene. Trimming removed 2 bases at V and 5 bases at J, with 19 bases between. The CDR3 length is 17 residues. CDR3 in amino acids: CASSQLEVGDSDNEQFF. CDR3 DNA: TGCGCCAGCAGCCAACTAGAAGTCGGTGACTCTGACAATGAGCAGTTCTTC.

In its sample, this clonotype was seen a few times. This CDR3 is CASSITGTGSQPQHF. In DNA, the CDR3 is TGTGCCAGCAGTATAACCGGGACAGGGAGCCAGCCCCAGCATTTT. The rearrangement uses TRBV28 and TRBJ1-5; TRBD1 matches 9 bases. Trimming removed 5 bases from V and 7 bases from J; junction bases left unmatched: 9. The CDR3 sequence is 15 residues long. Germline V gene sequence: CDR1 MDHEN, CDR2 SYDVKM.